The clone carrying this T cell receptor beta chain was found once. Generated by immunoSEQ multiplex PCR, the TCRdb table keeps only in-frame clones and is missing some. The sample carries about 480,000 clones, over 75% recorded once. The data derive from a study of blood T cell repertoires in COVID-19. CDR1 and CDR2 (germline): ENHRY, SYGVKD. The CDR3 is 13 amino acids. V shed 0 bases and J shed 5 bases, with 5 bases lying between them. Symptom resolution, clearance, or two negative PCRs marked donors in Cohort 3 as recovered. The sequence derives from a middle-aged woman who had recovered from COVID-19. The chain carries TRBV10-3 and TRBJ2-1; a possible D gene is TRBD2 (5 bases). The sample consisted of PBMCs or T cells enriched from blood (not recorded which). The CDR3: CAISESRDNEQFF. CDR3 coding DNA: TGTGCCATCAGTGAGTCGAGGGACAATGAGCAGTTCTTC.